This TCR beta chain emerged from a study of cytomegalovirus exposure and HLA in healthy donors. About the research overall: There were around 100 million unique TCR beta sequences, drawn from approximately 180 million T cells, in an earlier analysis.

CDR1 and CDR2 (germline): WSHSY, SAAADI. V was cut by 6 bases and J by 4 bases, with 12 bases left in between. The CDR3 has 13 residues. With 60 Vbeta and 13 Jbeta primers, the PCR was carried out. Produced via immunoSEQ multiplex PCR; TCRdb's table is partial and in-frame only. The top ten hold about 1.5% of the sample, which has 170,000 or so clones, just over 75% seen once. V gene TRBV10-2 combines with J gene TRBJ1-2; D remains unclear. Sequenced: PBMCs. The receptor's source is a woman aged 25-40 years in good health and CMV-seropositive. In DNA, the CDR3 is TGCGCCAGCAGAGAAGACGGGTTCTATGGCTACACCTTC. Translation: CASREDGFYGYTF.